The 13 T cell receptor beta chains in this list originate from one sample, sequenced in a study of blood T cell repertoires in COVID-19. Here immunoSEQ multiplex PCR was the method, and the copy in TCRdb shows in-frame clones only, minus some. The table lists 130,000 to 150,000 clones, more than 80% of them singletons. The sequenced sample consisted of peripheral blood. The receptor source for this set is a human donor with acute or convalescent COVID-19. The donor label of this sample is uncertain.

The chain uses TRBV28 and TRBJ2-7, with 10 bases lining up with TRBD2. Germline trimming cut 1 base from V and 1 base from J; bases unmatched to any gene: 10. This CDR3 contains 18 residues. Germline CDR1 is MDHEN and CDR2 is SYDVKM. The CDR3 sequence: CASSLLASGGRLSYEQYF. For the CDR3, the DNA is TGTGCCAGCAGTTTATTGGCTAGCGGGGGCCGTTTGTCCTACGAGCAGTACTTC.

This clone appeared once. The CDR3 region has the DNA TGTGCCAGTAGTCCCTCCGGAGGGAGCGGCTATGGCTACACCTTC. Translated, it gives CASSPSGGSGYGYTF. This chain joins TRBV19 and TRBJ1-2; D is uncertain. Trimming removed 5 bases at V and 4 bases at J, with 17 bases between. The CDR3 extends over 15 amino acids. Germline-derived CDR1 and CDR2 are LNHDA and SQIVND (reference sequence).

The chain has TRBV5-1 and TRBJ1-2; D may be TRBD1 (5 bases). This CDR3 is 13 amino acids long. The germline V and J ends were trimmed by 7 bases and 7 bases, with 17 bases remaining between them. The germline CDR1 and CDR2 sequences are SGHRS and YFSETQ. The CDR3 DNA sequence: TGCGCCAGCGCTGCCGGGGGATCAGGTGGCTACACCTTC. Its protein is CASAAGGSGGYTF. The full variable domain, rest sourced from reference TRBV5-1 and TRBJ1-2, is KAGVTQTPRYLIKTRGQQVTLSCSPISGHRSVSWYQQTPGQGLQFLFEYFSETQRNKGNFPGRFSGRQFSNSRSEMNVSTLELGDSALYLCASAAGGSGGYTFGSGTRLTVV.

CDR3 sequence: CAWSVAAPGGYTF. The CDR3 nucleotides read TGTGCCTGGAGTGTAGCGGCTCCGGGTGGCTACACCTTC. This chain connects TRBV30 to TRBJ1-2; D remains ambiguous. The CDR3 extends over 13 amino acids. Trimming removed 0 bases from V and 7 bases from J, with 12 bases in between. Germline lookup yields CDR1 GTSNPN and CDR2 SVGIG (reference sequence).

This chain joins TRBV5-1 and TRBJ2-1; 11 bases map to TRBD1. The CDR3 spans 15 residues. CDR1 SGHRS and CDR2 YFSETQ come from the germline V gene. V was clipped by 3 bases and J by 6 bases; unmatched bases: 5. For the CDR3, the DNA is TGCGCCAGCAGCTCGAGGGGACAGGGGGGCAATGAGCAGTTCTTC. Protein: CASSSRGQGGNEQFF.

This chain uses TRBV5-1 with TRBJ2-5; D may be TRBD2 (5 bases). Germline CDR1 reads SGHRS; CDR2 reads YFSETQ. The V end lost 0 bases, the J end lost 0 bases, and 9 bases lay between the germline ends. The CDR3 length is 15 residues. The CDR3 sequence is CASSLGGSDQETQYF. CDR3 DNA: TGCGCCAGCAGCTTGGGAGGGTCGGACCAAGAGACCCAGTACTTC.

This chain uses TRBV4-1 with TRBJ2-1; 13 nucleotides line up with TRBD2. The germline V gene has CDR1 MGHRA and CDR2 YSYEKL. Trimming removed 0 bases from V and 1 base from J; junction bases left unmatched: 12. The CDR3 sequence is 21 residues long. The CDR3 reads CASSQEREGLAGRLSYNEQFF. The DNA of the CDR3 is TGCGCCAGCAGCCAAGAAAGGGAGGGACTAGCGGGGAGGTTATCCTACAATGAGCAGTTCTTC.

The chain uses TRBV18 and TRBJ1-5; 8 nucleotides match TRBD1. The CDR3 is 15 residues long. Trimming at V came to 2 bases and at J to 4 bases, leaving 4 bases not matched to a gene. CDR1 and CDR2 (germline): KGHSH, LQKENI. The CDR3 region has the DNA TGTGCCAGCTCACCAATTGGACAGGGAAATCAGCCCCAGCATTTT. Translation: CASSPIGQGNQPQHF.

This clone was seen only a few times. The rearrangement joins TRBV6-6 to TRBJ1-6; TRBD1 matches at 7 bases. Per the germline V gene, CDR1 is MNHNY and CDR2 is SVGAGI (reference sequence). The length of the CDR3 is 16 residues. V was pared by 5 bases and J by 7 bases, with 11 bases of the junction left unmatched. In nucleotides, the CDR3 is TGTGCCAGCAGTCGAATTAGGGACAGTCGAAATTCACCCCTCCACTTT. This codes for CASSRIRDSRNSPLHF.

This rearrangement joins TRBV9 to TRBJ2-3; 12 positions agree with TRBD2. The J segment lost 2 bases and the V segment lost 0 bases, leaving 7 bases of the junction unmatched. Germline V CDR1 and CDR2: SGDLS, YYNGEE. CDR3 size: 18 residues. The CDR3 DNA reads as TGTGCCAGCAGCGTAGCAAGGACTAGCGGGGAGTTCACAGATACGCAGTATTTT. Translation: CASSVARTSGEFTDTQYF.

V and J are TRBV7-9 and TRBJ1-6; 10 bases agree with TRBD1. V trimming: 5 bases; J trimming: 10 bases; junction bases outside the gene matches: 11. The CDR3 contains 16 residues. Germline V gene data show CDR1 as SEHNR and CDR2 as FQNEAQ (reference sequence). CDR3 sequence reads: CASSASTGGTKSPLHF. The CDR3 DNA sequence: TGTGCCAGCAGCGCCTCGACAGGGGGCACGAAATCACCCCTCCACTTT.

This chain uses TRBV2 with TRBJ2-1; 14 nucleotides agree with TRBD2. This CDR3 contains 21 residues. Germline CDR1 is SNHLY and CDR2 is FYNNEI. Trimming took 5 bases from V and 1 from J; bases not matched to a gene: 16. The CDR3 protein is CASSHVDVRLAGGLSYNEQFF. The DNA for the CDR3 is TGTGCCAGCAGTCACGTCGATGTTAGACTAGCGGGGGGGCTTTCCTACAATGAGCAGTTCTTC.

The chain carries TRBV7-3 and TRBJ1-2; no clear D. The V and J ends lost 0 bases and 8 bases respectively, with 13 bases between them. Germline V gives CDR1 SGHTA, CDR2 FQGTGA. The CDR3 consists of 14 residues. The CDR3 region has the DNA TGTGCCAGCAGCTTAACAGGAGAGGGTGGCGGCTACACCTTC. It is translated as CASSLTGEGGGYTF.